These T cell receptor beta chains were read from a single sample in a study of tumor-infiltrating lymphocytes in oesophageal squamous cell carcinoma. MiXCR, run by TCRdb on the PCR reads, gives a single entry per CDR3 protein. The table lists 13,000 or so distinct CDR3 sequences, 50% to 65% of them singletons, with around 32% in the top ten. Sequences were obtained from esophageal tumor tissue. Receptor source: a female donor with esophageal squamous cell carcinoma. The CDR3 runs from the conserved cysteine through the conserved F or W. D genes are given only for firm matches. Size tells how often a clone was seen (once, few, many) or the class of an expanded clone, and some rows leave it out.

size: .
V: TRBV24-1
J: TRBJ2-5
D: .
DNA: TGTGCCACCAGTGTAGGGCGGGAAGGGCTAGAGACCCAGTACTTC
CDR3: CATSVGREGLETQYF

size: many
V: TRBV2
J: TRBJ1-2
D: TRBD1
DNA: TGTGCCAGCAGGGGACAGGGGGCGGACTATGGCTACACCTTC
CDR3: CASRGQGADYGYTF

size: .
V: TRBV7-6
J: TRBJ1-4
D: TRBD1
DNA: TGTGCCAGCAGCGAGGACAGGCCTCAGGTTGAAAAACTGTTTTTT
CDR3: CASSEDRPQVEKLFF

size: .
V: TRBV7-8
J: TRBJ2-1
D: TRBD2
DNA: TGTGCCAGCAGCCCCAAGACTAGCGGGAGCTTCCATGAGCAGTTCTTC
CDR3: CASSPKTSGSFHEQFF

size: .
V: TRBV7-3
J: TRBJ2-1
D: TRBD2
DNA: TGTGCCAGCAGCTTAACGGGGAGCGGGAGGGGGGATGAGCAGTTCTTC
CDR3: CASSLTGSGRGDEQFF

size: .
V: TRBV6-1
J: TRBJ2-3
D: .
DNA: TGTGCCAGCAAACCAACTGGGAGCACAGATACGCAGTATTTT
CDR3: CASKPTGSTDTQYF

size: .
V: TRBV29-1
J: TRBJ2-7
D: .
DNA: TGCAGCGTTGTTCCCGGACTCTTAGCGACCGAGCAGTACTTC
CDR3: CSVVPGLLATEQYF

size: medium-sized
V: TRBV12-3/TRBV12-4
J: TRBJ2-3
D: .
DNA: TGTGCCAGCCGCCATGGGGATGGGGTAACAGATACGCAGTATTTT
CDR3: CASRHGDGVTDTQYF

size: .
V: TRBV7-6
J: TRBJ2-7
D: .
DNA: TGTGCCAGCAGCTCTAGCCACTCCTACGAGCAGTACTTC
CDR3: CASSSSHSYEQYF

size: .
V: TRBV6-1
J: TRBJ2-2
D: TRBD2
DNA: TGTGCCGGGAATAGCGGGACGAACACCGGGGAGCTGTTTTTT
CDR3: CAGNSGTNTGELFF

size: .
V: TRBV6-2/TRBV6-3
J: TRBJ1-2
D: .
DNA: TGTGCCAGCAATCGGAAGGGAGGGTTTGCCCTTAACTATGGCTACACCTTC
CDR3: CASNRKGGFALNYGYTF

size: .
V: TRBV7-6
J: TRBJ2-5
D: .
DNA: TGTGCCAGCAGCCCCCGGGAGACAGATGGAGAGACCCAGTACTTC
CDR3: CASSPRETDGETQYF

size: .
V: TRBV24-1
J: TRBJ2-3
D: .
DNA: TGTGCCACCGGCGGGCACACAGATACGCAGTATTTT
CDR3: CATGGHTDTQYF

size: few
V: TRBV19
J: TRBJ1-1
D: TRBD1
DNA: TGTGCCAGTAGTAGTCGGGACAGGGCGGCTGAAGCTTTCTTT
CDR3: CASSSRDRAAEAFF

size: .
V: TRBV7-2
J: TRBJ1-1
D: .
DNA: TGTGCCAGCAGTTTGCAGGGCGCGGCTGAAGCTTTCTTT
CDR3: CASSLQGAAEAFF

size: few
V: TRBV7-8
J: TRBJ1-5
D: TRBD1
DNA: TGTGCCAGCAGCTTGAATCAGGGGGACCCCCAGCATTTT
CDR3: CASSLNQGDPQHF

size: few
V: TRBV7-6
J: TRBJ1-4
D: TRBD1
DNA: TGTGCCAGCAGCGGGACAGGAGGGCCCGGGGAACTGTTTTTT
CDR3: CASSGTGGPGELFF

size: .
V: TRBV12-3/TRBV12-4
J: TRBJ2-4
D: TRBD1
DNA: TGTGCCAGCAGTCAGACAGGGGTGAGAAACATTCAGTACTTC
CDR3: CASSQTGVRNIQYF

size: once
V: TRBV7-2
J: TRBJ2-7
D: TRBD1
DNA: TGTGCCAGCAGCTTGGACAGGGGGTACTACGAGCAGTACTTC
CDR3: CASSLDRGYYEQYF

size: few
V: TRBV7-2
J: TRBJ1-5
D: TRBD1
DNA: TGTGCCAGCAGCTTAGCGGTACAGGGGAACAATCAGCCCCAGCATTTT
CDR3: CASSLAVQGNNQPQHF

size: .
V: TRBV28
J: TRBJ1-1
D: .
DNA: TGTGCCAGCAGTTTACGAGGACCGAACACTGAAGCTTTCTTT
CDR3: CASSLRGPNTEAFF

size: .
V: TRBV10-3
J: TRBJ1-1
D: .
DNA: TGTGCCATCAGTGAGTCGGGGTCAAATCTCCTTAGCACTGAAGCTTTCTTT
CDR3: CAISESGSNLLSTEAFF

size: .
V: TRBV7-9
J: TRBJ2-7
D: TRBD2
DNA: TGTGCCAGCAGCTCGAACCCGGCGGGAGGCACAGATACGCAGTACTTC
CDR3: CASSSNPAGGTDTQYF

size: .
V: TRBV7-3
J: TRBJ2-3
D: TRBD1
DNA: TGTGCCAGCAGCTCTTACAGGGGGCTTGGCACAGATACGCAGTATTTT
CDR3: CASSSYRGLGTDTQYF

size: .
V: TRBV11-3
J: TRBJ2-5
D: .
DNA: TGTGCCAGCAGCTTGCAGGGGGGCCAAGAGACCCAGTACTTC
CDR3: CASSLQGGQETQYF

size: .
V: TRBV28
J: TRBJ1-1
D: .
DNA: TGTGCCAGCAGTTCACAGAGTGAAGCTTTCTTT
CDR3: CASSSQSEAFF

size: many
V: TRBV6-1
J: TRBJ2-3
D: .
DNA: TGTGCCAGCACTGAAGCCGTTTTTGCAGATACGCAGTATTTT
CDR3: CASTEAVFADTQYF

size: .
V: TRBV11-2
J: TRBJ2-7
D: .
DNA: TGTGCCAGCAGCTCACCTTCCGGTGTCAGCTCCTACGAGCAGTACTTC
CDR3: CASSSPSGVSSYEQYF

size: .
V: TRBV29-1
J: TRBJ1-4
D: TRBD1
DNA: TGCAGCGTTGGGGTCCTCGACAGGGCCGAAAAACTGTTTTTT
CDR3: CSVGVLDRAEKLFF

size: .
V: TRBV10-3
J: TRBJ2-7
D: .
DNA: TGTGCCATCAGTCTTCTGCCCGTGGGACTGACGTCCTACGAGCAGTACTTC
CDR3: CAISLLPVGLTSYEQYF

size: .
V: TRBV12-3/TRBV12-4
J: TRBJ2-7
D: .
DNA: TGTGCCAGCAGTTTCGGGCGGGGGCTCTCCTACGAGCAGTACTTC
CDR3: CASSFGRGLSYEQYF

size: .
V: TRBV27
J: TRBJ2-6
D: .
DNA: TGTGCCAGCAGTTCTGGCAGGGTCGGGGCCAACGTCCTGACTTTC
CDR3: CASSSGRVGANVLTF

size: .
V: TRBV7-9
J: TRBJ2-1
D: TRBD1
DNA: TGTGCCAGCAGCTTAGCGGTCGGGACAGGGCTAAATGAGCAGTTCTTC
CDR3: CASSLAVGTGLNEQFF

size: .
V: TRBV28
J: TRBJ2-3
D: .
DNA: TGTGCCAGCAGTTCAGTAGGGCGGCAGGGCTGGTCCCGCTCCTACGAGCAGTATTTT
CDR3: CASSSVGRQGWSRSYEQYF

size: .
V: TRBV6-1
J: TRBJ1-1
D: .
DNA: TGTGCCAGCAGTTCTTCACTGAACACTGAAGCTTTCTTT
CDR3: CASSSSLNTEAFF

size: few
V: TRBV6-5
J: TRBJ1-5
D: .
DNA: TGTGCCAGCAGTTCCTCCCCGGGGACCCAGCATTTT
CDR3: CASSSSPGTQHF

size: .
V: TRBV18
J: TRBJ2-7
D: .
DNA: TGTGCCAGCTCACCACAAAATCGGGCGCGGACCTACGAGCAGTACTTC
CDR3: CASSPQNRARTYEQYF

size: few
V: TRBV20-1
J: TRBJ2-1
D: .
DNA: TGCAGTGCTAAGGAACTACGGGACTTCAATGAGCAGTTCTTC
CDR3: CSAKELRDFNEQFF

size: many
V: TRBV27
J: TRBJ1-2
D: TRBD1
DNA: TGTGCCAGCAGTTTAGCACAGGGGGCGCCCCTCTATGGCTACACCTTC
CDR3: CASSLAQGAPLYGYTF

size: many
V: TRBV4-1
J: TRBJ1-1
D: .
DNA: TGCGCCAGCAGCCGCACAGGGACGAAGAACACTGAAGCTTTCTTT
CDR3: CASSRTGTKNTEAFF